The 32 T cell receptor beta chains listed next were all sequenced from one sample in a study of beta chain features in type 1 diabetes. Regarding the study as a whole: In every one of the four CD4+ subsets, TCRB CDR3s were moderately but significantly shorter in Type 1 diabetes patients.

No antigen is known for these receptors. cDNA synthesis used the whole RNA isolate, giving expressed TCRB sequences. Some clones are missing from TCRdb's copy, which holds only in-frame ones; the method was immunoSEQ multiplex PCR. The sample has roughly 150,000 clones, about 63% seen once. Sequencing input: naive CD4+ T cells from blood. The source is a man aged 25-45 years with type 1 diabetes.

The chain has TRBV28 and TRBJ2-7; D unclear. The V gene lost 7 bases and the J gene lost 0 bases, with 16 bases spanning the gap. Per germline, CDR1 MDHEN and CDR2 SYDVKM. This CDR3 has 15 amino acids. CDR3 sequence (DNA): TGTGCCAGCACCCAAGCCCAGGACCGCTCCTACGAGCAGTACTTC. Protein: CASTQAQDRSYEQYF.

CDR3 residues: CAWSGQGREETQYF. The DNA of the CDR3 is TGTGCCTGGAGTGGACAGGGGAGAGAAGAGACCCAGTACTTC. V is TRBV30 and J is TRBJ2-5; 8 bases are shared with TRBD1. Germline V gene sequence: CDR1 GTSNPN, CDR2 SVGIG (reference sequence). Trimming took 1 base from V and 3 from J; bases not matched to a gene: 4. CDR3 length: 14 amino acids.

The chain carries TRBV29-1 and TRBJ2-1; either TRBD1 or TRBD2 may fit D (5 bases each). This CDR3 comprises 11 residues. Looked up from germline, CDR1 is SQVTM and CDR2 is ANQGSEA. Trimming took 7 bases from V and 6 from J, leaving 10 bases between them. CDR3 protein: CSGDGGNEQFF. The CDR3 bases are TGCAGCGGTGATGGGGGCAATGAGCAGTTCTTC.

The CDR3 sequence is CASSLWGQRYNEQFF. The CDR3 coding sequence is TGTGCCAGCAGCTTGTGGGGACAGAGATACAATGAGCAGTTCTTC. This sequence joins TRBV5-8 and TRBJ2-1; 7 bases align to TRBD1. This CDR3 region has 15 residues. Germline V lookup: CDR1 SGHTS, CDR2 YDEGEE. Trimming removed 1 base from V and 4 bases from J; junction bases left unmatched: 5.

The chain joins TRBV29-1 to TRBJ2-1; no firm D call. Germline V CDR1 and CDR2: SQVTM, ANQGSEA. The CDR3 is made up of 13 amino acids. Trimming took off 6 bases at V and 6 bases at J, with 15 bases between the two ends. CDR3 nucleotide sequence: TGCAGCGTAGATCCCCTCCCCTCCAATGAGCAGTTCTTC. It yields the protein CSVDPLPSNEQFF.

The chain recombines TRBV7-8 with TRBJ1-5; perhaps TRBD1 as D (6 bases). The V end lost 1 base, the J end lost 1 base, and 11 bases lay between the germline ends. The CDR3 totals 16 residues. Germline CDR1 and CDR2: SGHVS and FQNEAQ. The chain's CDR3 is CASSLVPGASNQPQHF. CDR3 bases: TGTGCCAGCAGCTTAGTTCCGGGGGCGAGCAATCAGCCCCAGCATTTT. Based on the CDR3 plus reference TRBV7-8 and TRBJ1-5, the full variable domain is GAGVSQSPRYKVAKRGQDVALRCDPISGHVSLFWYQQALGQGPEFLTYFQNEAQLDKSGLPSDRFFAERPEGSVSTLKIQRTQQEDSAVYLCASSLVPGASNQPQHFGDGTRLSIL.

This clone was counted once. CDR3 amino acids: CAWSSGHAAAQHF. The CDR3 DNA reads as TGTGCCTGGAGCTCAGGACACGCCGCGGCCCAGCATTTT. The chain is built from TRBV30 and TRBJ1-5; perhaps TRBD1 as D (5 bases). CDR1 and CDR2 (germline): GTSNPN, SVGIG (reference sequence). Deletions cut 3 bases from V and 11 bases from J, with 17 bases between. There are 13 residues in the CDR3.

The rearrangement joins TRBV11-2 to TRBJ2-5; D may be TRBD2 (6 bases). The length of the CDR3 is 15 residues. The germline CDR1 and CDR2 sequences are SGHAT and FQNNGV. Trimming cost V 7 bases and J 4 bases, with 19 bases left between them. This chain's CDR3 is CASMEGWSQRETQYF. Written as DNA, the CDR3 is TGTGCCAGCATGGAGGGGTGGTCCCAACGAGAGACCCAGTACTTC.

The CDR3 here is CAWSSTDTQYF. The CDR3 region has the DNA TGTGCCTGGAGCTCCACAGATACGCAGTATTTT. The chain combines TRBV30 with TRBJ2-3; the D is unclear. V lost 3 bases and J lost 2, with 3 bases in between. The CDR3 runs 11 residues. Germline CDR1 is GTSNPN and CDR2 is SVGIG (reference sequence). Variable domain in full (rest from reference TRBV30 and TRBJ2-3): SQTIHQWPATLVQPVGSPLSLECTVEGTSNPNLYWYRQAAGRGLQLLFYSVGIGQISSEVPQNLSASRPQDRQFILSSKKLLLSDSGFYLCAWSSTDTQYFGPGTRLTVL.

The V and J genes are TRBV13 and TRBJ1-5; D is uncertain. This CDR3 spans 14 amino acids. Germline V CDR1 and CDR2: PRHDT, FYEKMQ (reference sequence). Trimming removed 0 bases from V and 1 base from J, with 4 bases in between. The CDR3 reads CASSLGGSNQPQHF. The CDR3 nucleotides are TGTGCCAGCAGCTTAGGAGGGAGCAATCAGCCCCAGCATTTT.

Only one count was recorded for this clone. J is TRBJ1-1 and V is TRBV30; 9 bases agree with TRBD1. The CDR3 has 13 amino acids. V trimming: 7 bases; J trimming: 3 bases; junction bases outside the gene matches: 6. Germline CDR1 and CDR2: GTSNPN and SVGIG (reference sequence). CDR3 sequence: CAFWTGADTEAFF. Written as DNA, the CDR3 is TGTGCCTTCTGGACAGGGGCGGACACTGAAGCTTTCTTT.

This chain links TRBV5-4 with TRBJ2-1; 9 bases agree with TRBD2. CDR3 length: 15 amino acids. Germline CDR1 SGHNT, CDR2 YYREEE (reference sequence). V shed 4 bases and J 0 bases; nucleotides not matched to a gene: 2. The CDR3 DNA is TGTGCCAGCAGCGCTAGCGGGGACTCCTACAATGAGCAGTTCTTC. Protein sequence: CASSASGDSYNEQFF.

This clone was found a few times. The chain recombines TRBV14 with TRBJ1-4; D ambiguous. Germline loops: CDR1 SGHDN, CDR2 FVKESK. The V end was cut by 3 bases, the J end by 7 bases, with 12 bases between. The CDR3 totals 14 residues. The CDR3 DNA reads as TGTGCCAGCAGCCAGAAGGAGAGCCGTGAAAAACTGTTTTTT. Translated: CASSQKESREKLFF.

The chain uses TRBV5-6 and TRBJ2-1, with no clear D. V lost 0 bases to trimming and J lost 7 bases, with 11 bases between them. This CDR3 region has 14 residues. Germline lookup yields CDR1 SGHDT and CDR2 YYEEEE. CDR3 amino acids: CASSLDASRNEQFF. The CDR3 nucleotides are TGTGCCAGCAGCTTGGATGCCAGTAGGAATGAGCAGTTCTTC.

As for this clone: The sample has other DNA sequences that encode this CDR3 too. The chain recombines TRBV7-9 with TRBJ2-1, with D unclear. The germline V gene encodes CDR1 SEHNR and CDR2 FQNEAQ (reference sequence). Trimming took off 2 bases at V and 4 bases at J, with 3 bases between the two ends. This CDR3 is built from 12 residues. The CDR3 protein is CASSLTYNEQFF. The CDR3 DNA follows: TGTGCCAGCAGCTTAACATACAATGAGCAGTTCTTC.

This clone has only a few counts. The V gene is TRBV2, the J gene TRBJ2-3; 9 nucleotides align to TRBD1. The CDR3 extends over 14 amino acids. V dropped 5 bases and J dropped 3; count of bases not matched to a gene: 3. Germline loops: CDR1 SNHLY, CDR2 FYNNEI. This CDR3 is CASSRDRVTDTQYF. The DNA of the CDR3 is TGTGCCAGCAGTAGGGACAGGGTAACAGATACGCAGTATTTT.

The rearrangement links TRBV18 to TRBJ2-3; D is ambiguous. The V end was cut by 3 bases, the J end by 4 bases, with 8 bases between. Germline values: CDR1 KGHSH, CDR2 LQKENI. The CDR3 length is 13 residues. The CDR3 DNA follows: TGTGCCAGCTCACCGCTCGGTGCAGATACGCAGTATTTT. This codes for CASSPLGADTQYF. Full variable domain (missing parts from reference TRBV18 and TRBJ2-3): NAGVMQNPRHLVRRRGQEARLRCSPMKGHSHVYWYRQLPEEGLKFMVYLQKENIIDESGMPKERFSAEFPKEGPSILRIQQVVRGDSAAYFCASSPLGADTQYFGPGTRLTVL.

The CDR3 bases are TGTGCCAGCAGTCTAACAGGCTCCAGGGCTTCAAAGACCCAGTACTTC. Amino acids: CASSLTGSRASKTQYF. The chain recombines TRBV27 with TRBJ2-5, with D possibly TRBD1 on 5 matching bases. Looked up from germline, CDR1 is MNHEY and CDR2 is SMNVEV (reference sequence). The V end lost 5 bases, the J end lost 6 bases, and 22 bases lay between the germline ends. CDR3 length equals 16 residues.

This clone was found once. The gene calls are TRBV16 and TRBJ1-2; D is undetermined. Trimming removed 0 bases from V and 7 bases from J, with 9 bases in between. Germline-derived CDR1 and CDR2 are KGHSY and FQNENV. CDR3 length: 13 residues. This CDR3 reads CASSQSNIPGYTF. The DNA of the CDR3 is TGTGCCAGCAGCCAATCGAATATCCCTGGCTACACCTTC.

The chain recombines TRBV2 with TRBJ1-2; a weak D match, TRBD1 (5 bases). Per germline, CDR1 SNHLY and CDR2 FYNNEI. The CDR3 loop spans 14 amino acids. V was cut by 2 bases and J by 3 bases, with 10 bases left in between. The CDR3 reads CASSETGVHYGYTF. In DNA form, the CDR3 reads TGTGCCAGCAGTGAAACGGGGGTCCACTATGGCTACACCTTC.

The chain carries TRBV30 and TRBJ1-6; TRBD1 might be the D (5 bases). Deletions cut 2 bases from V and 10 bases from J, with 15 bases between. Germline CDR1 is GTSNPN and CDR2 is SVGIG (reference sequence). The CDR3 totals 14 residues. The CDR3 region is CAWSTRRDGSPLHF. CDR3 bases: TGTGCCTGGAGTACCCGCAGGGACGGGTCACCCCTCCACTTT.

Only a few counts were recorded for this clone. The chain couples TRBV29-1 to TRBJ2-5, with a tentative D call TRBD2 (6 bases). There are 13 residues in the CDR3. The V end was cut by 6 bases, the J end by 5 bases, with 16 bases between. Per germline, CDR1 SQVTM and CDR2 ANQGSEA. CDR3 in amino acids: CSVSGGGEETQYF. Here the CDR3 DNA reads TGCAGCGTATCTGGGGGAGGTGAGGAGACCCAGTACTTC.

This clone was picked up a small number of times. This rearrangement joins TRBV5-6 to TRBJ2-3; D call uncertain. The V gene lost 2 bases and the J gene lost 4 bases, with 5 bases spanning the gap. The CDR3 covers 12 residues. Germline CDR1 and CDR2: SGHDT and YYEEEE. The CDR3 coding sequence is TGTGCCAGCAGCTTTGGGGCAGATACGCAGTATTTT. This codes for CASSFGADTQYF.

This clone has a single count. The chain is built from TRBV25-1 and TRBJ2-7, with D possibly TRBD1 on 5 matching bases. CDR1 and CDR2 (germline): MGHDK, SYGVNS. The CDR3 has 13 residues. Deletions cut 4 bases from V and 5 bases from J, with 12 bases between. The CDR3 nucleotides read TGTGCCAGCAGTGGGGTCAGGGTCCACGAGCAGTACTTC. Amino acid sequence: CASSGVRVHEQYF.

The chain is built from TRBV29-1 and TRBJ2-2; D possibly corresponds to TRBD2 (5 bases). Germline CDR1 is SQVTM and CDR2 is ANQGSEA. The CDR3 length is 13 residues. V lost 5 bases to trimming and J lost 4 bases, with 11 bases between them. This chain's CDR3 is CSVMEALTGELFF. The CDR3 nucleotides are TGCAGCGTTATGGAGGCTCTCACCGGGGAGCTGTTTTTT.

This clone was found a few times. The J gene is TRBJ1-1, the V gene TRBV29-1, with no clear D. The germline V gene encodes CDR1 SQVTM and CDR2 ANQGSEA. This CDR3 is built from 12 residues. V gave up 0 bases and J gave up 11 bases, with 13 bases separating them. This chain's CDR3 is CSVEDQVSKAFF. For the CDR3, the DNA is TGCAGCGTTGAAGATCAGGTCAGTAAGGCTTTCTTT. Supplemented by reference TRBV29-1 and TRBJ1-1, the full variable domain reads SAVISQKPSRDICQRGTSLTIQCQVDSQVTMMFWYRQQPGQSLTLIATANQGSEATYESGFVIDKFPISRPNLTFSTLTVSNMSPEDSSIYLCSVEDQVSKAFFGQGTRLTVV.

This chain links TRBV30 with TRBJ1-3; 10 bases are shared with TRBD1. Trimming at V came to 2 bases and at J to 4 bases, leaving 5 bases not matched to a gene. Germline V gives CDR1 GTSNPN, CDR2 SVGIG (reference sequence). The CDR3 loop spans 15 amino acids. The DNA for the CDR3 is TGTGCCTGGAGTCCCGGGACAGGGGACGGAAACACCATATATTTT. It codes for CAWSPGTGDGNTIYF.

The chain links TRBV7-2 to TRBJ1-1; D gene ambiguous. Trimming removed 1 base from V and 2 bases from J, with 11 bases in between. The germline V gene encodes CDR1 SGHTA and CDR2 FQGNSA. This CDR3 region has 15 residues. This CDR3 reads CASSLVGPGNTEAFF. CDR3 sequence (DNA): TGTGCCAGCAGCTTAGTAGGTCCGGGAAACACTGAAGCTTTCTTT.

V and J are TRBV28 and TRBJ2-7; a possible D gene is TRBD1 (5 bases). This CDR3 has 15 amino acids. Trimming pared 8 bases from V and 0 bases from J, leaving 17 bases between. Per the germline V gene, CDR1 is MDHEN and CDR2 is SYDVKM. CDR3 sequence reads: CASLSLREISYEQYF. The CDR3, as DNA: TGTGCCAGCCTTAGTCTCAGGGAAATCTCCTACGAGCAGTACTTC.

The genes are TRBV7-6 and TRBJ2-2, with D perhaps matching TRBD1 (5 bases). The CDR3 consists of 14 residues. The germline V gene encodes CDR1 SGHVS and CDR2 FNYEAQ. V lost 5 bases and J 1 base, leaving 8 bases between the germline ends. The CDR3, as DNA: TGTGCCAGCAGCCCCAGGGTGAACACCGGGGAGCTGTTTTTT. It is translated as CASSPRVNTGELFF.

V and J are TRBV18 and TRBJ2-7; the D gene is possibly TRBD1 (5 bases). V was cut by 6 bases and J by 5 bases, with 11 bases left in between. The length of the CDR3 is 12 residues. CDR1 is KGHSH and CDR2 is LQKENI in the germline V gene. CDR3 sequence reads: CASSLTEDEQYF. CDR3 nucleotide sequence: TGTGCCAGCTCCCTGACAGAGGACGAGCAGTACTTC. Using reference TRBV18 and TRBJ2-7 for the parts outside the CDR3, the full variable domain is NAGVMQNPRHLVRRRGQEARLRCSPMKGHSHVYWYRQLPEEGLKFMVYLQKENIIDESGMPKERFSAEFPKEGPSILRIQQVVRGDSAAYFCASSLTEDEQYFGPGTRLTVT.

The chain couples TRBV7-9 to TRBJ1-3, with 9 bases that match TRBD1. The length of the CDR3 is 17 residues. The J segment lost 0 bases and the V segment lost 0 bases, leaving 3 bases of the junction unmatched. The germline gives CDR1 SEHNR, CDR2 FQNEAQ (reference sequence). CDR3 DNA: TGTGCCAGCAGCTTAGCGGACAGGGGCCACTCTGGAAACACCATATATTTT. This sequence encodes CASSLADRGHSGNTIYF.